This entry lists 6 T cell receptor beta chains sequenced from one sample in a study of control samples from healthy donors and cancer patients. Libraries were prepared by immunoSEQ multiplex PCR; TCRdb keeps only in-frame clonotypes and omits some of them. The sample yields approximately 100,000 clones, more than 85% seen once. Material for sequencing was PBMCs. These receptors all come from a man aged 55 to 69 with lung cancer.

The DNA for the CDR3 is TGCAGCGTTGGAGCAGGGGGCTACTATGGCTACACCTTC. It specifies CSVGAGGYYGYTF. This sequence joins TRBV29-1 and TRBJ1-2, with TRBD1 matching over 8 bases. V trimming: 4 bases; J trimming: 3 bases; junction bases outside the gene matches: 4. CDR1 and CDR2 (germline): SQVTM, ANQGSEA. There are 13 residues in the CDR3.

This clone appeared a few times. This CDR3 is CASSPRGRGIMNTEAFF. The CDR3 DNA follows: TGTGCCAGCAGTCCCAGGGGGCGCGGGATCATGAACACTGAAGCTTTCTTT. This sequence joins TRBV6-6 and TRBJ1-1, with 8 positions matching TRBD1. Germline V gives CDR1 MNHNY, CDR2 SVGAGI (reference sequence). V dropped 5 bases and J dropped 0; count of bases not matched to a gene: 11. The CDR3 length is 17 residues.

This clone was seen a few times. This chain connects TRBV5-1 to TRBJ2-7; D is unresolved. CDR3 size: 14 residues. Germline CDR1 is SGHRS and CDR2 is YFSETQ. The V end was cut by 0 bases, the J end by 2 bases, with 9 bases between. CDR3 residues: CASSLEATTYEQYF. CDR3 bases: TGCGCCAGCAGCTTGGAAGCGACAACCTACGAGCAGTACTTC.

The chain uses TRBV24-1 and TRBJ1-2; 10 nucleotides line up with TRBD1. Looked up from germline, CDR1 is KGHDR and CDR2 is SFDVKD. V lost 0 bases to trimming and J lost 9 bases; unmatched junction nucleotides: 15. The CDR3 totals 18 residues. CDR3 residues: CATSDLKGQGSSRSSYTF. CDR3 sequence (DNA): TGTGCCACCAGTGATTTGAAGGGACAGGGGAGTTCAAGAAGCAGCTACACCTTC.

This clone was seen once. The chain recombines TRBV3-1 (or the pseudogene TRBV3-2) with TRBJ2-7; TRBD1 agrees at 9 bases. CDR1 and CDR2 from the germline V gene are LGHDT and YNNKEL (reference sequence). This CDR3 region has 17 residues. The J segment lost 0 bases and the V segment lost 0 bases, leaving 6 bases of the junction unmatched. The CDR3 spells CASSQDRGQGFSYEQYF. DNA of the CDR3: TGTGCCAGCAGCCAAGATAGGGGACAGGGATTCTCCTACGAGCAGTACTTC.

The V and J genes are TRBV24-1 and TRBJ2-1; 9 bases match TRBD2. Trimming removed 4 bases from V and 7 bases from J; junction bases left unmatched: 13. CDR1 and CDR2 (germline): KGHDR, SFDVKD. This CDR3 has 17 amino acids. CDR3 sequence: CATSDRLRAGGGNEQFF. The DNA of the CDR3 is TGTGCCACCAGTGACAGGTTAAGAGCGGGGGGTGGTAATGAGCAGTTCTTC.